Each of the 29 T cell receptor beta chains below was sequenced from the same sample in a study of blood T cell repertoires in COVID-19 (dated by TCRdb to 2020 to 2021). The library was generated by the immunoSEQ multiplex PCR assay. TCRdb re-hosts the immuneACCESS table, in-frame sequences only. Its copies lack some clones; in the studies checked, an unresolved V gene accounts for under half of them, and the cause for the rest is not known. The sample table shows approximately 300,000 clones, and around 85% are seen once. Around 1.8% of the sample goes to the ten largest clones. Sequences were obtained from PBMCs or T cells enriched from blood (not recorded which). Receptors were obtained from a woman in her twenties or thirties who had been exposed to COVID-19.

This clone was found a few times. V and J are TRBV9 and TRBJ1-1; 8 bases line up with TRBD1. This CDR3 has 14 residues. J lost 1 base, V lost 4 bases, and 3 bases had no gene match. CDR1 and CDR2 from the germline V gene are SGDLS and YYNGEE. The CDR3 sequence is CASSSGQGNTEAFF. CDR3 bases: TGTGCCAGCAGCTCAGGACAGGGGAACACTGAAGCTTTCTTT.

The J gene is TRBJ1-1, the V gene TRBV7-9; D is unresolved. CDR3 length equals 14 residues. V lost 1 base and J lost 1, with 7 bases in between. Per germline, CDR1 SEHNR and CDR2 FQNEAQ (reference sequence). The CDR3 protein is CASSLEYRNTEAFF. DNA for the CDR3: TGTGCCAGCAGCTTAGAGTACAGGAACACTGAAGCTTTCTTT. Filled out from reference TRBV7-9 and TRBJ1-1, the complete variable domain reads DTGVSQNPRHKITKRGQNVTFRCDPISEHNRLYWYRQTLGQGPEFLTYFQNEAQLEKSRLLSDRFSAERPKGSFSTLEIQRTEQGDSAMYLCASSLEYRNTEAFFGQGTRLTVV.

The gene calls are TRBV10-2 and TRBJ1-5; 8 nucleotides agree with TRBD1. The J segment lost 1 base and the V segment lost 7 bases, leaving 6 bases of the junction unmatched. Germline-derived CDR1 and CDR2 are WSHSY and SAAADI. The CDR3 is 15 amino acids. The CDR3 loop is CASTSGGQSNQPQHF. In nucleotides, the CDR3 is TGCGCCAGCACCTCAGGGGGCCAAAGCAATCAGCCCCAGCATTTT.

The chain employs TRBV10-3 and TRBJ1-1; maybe TRBD1 (6 bases). CDR3 length: 13 amino acids. Germline V CDR1 and CDR2: ENHRY, SYGVKD. The V end lost 10 bases, the J end lost 7 bases, and 19 bases lay between the germline ends. The CDR3 reads CATRGALADEAFF. Written as DNA, the CDR3 is TGTGCCACCCGGGGGGCGCTTGCAGATGAAGCTTTCTTT.

The J gene is TRBJ1-1, the V gene TRBV19; D possibly corresponds to TRBD1 (5 bases). Between the trimmed V and J ends, which lost 5 bases and 1 base, there was a span of 17 bases. Germline CDR1 reads LNHDA; CDR2 reads SQIVND (reference sequence). CDR3 size: 16 residues. CDR3 loop: CASSPTGGLTNTEAFF. The CDR3 nucleotides read TGTGCCAGTAGTCCGACTGGGGGACTCACGAACACTGAAGCTTTCTTT.

This chain links TRBV11-2 with TRBJ1-2; 7 positions agree with TRBD1. The germline CDR1 and CDR2 sequences are SGHAT and FQNNGV. The CDR3 sequence is 15 residues long. V lost 0 bases, J lost 5 bases, and 6 bases stayed unmatched. CDR3 region: CASSLEGTVFYGYTF. CDR3 nucleotides: TGTGCCAGCAGCTTAGAGGGGACAGTCTTTTATGGCTACACCTTC.

The chain is built from TRBV7-9 and TRBJ2-7; 7 positions match TRBD2. The length of the CDR3 is 16 residues. Germline loops: CDR1 SEHNR, CDR2 FQNEAQ (reference sequence). The V and J ends lost 5 bases and 7 bases, in that order; junction bases with no gene match: 17. Written as DNA, the CDR3 is TGTGCCAGCAGCACAACTACTAGCGCCGGAGGGAGAGAGCAGTACTTC. Translating gives CASSTTTSAGGREQYF.

V is TRBV5-1 and J is TRBJ2-2; tentatively, D is TRBD1 (5 bases). The CDR3 sequence is 14 residues long. V gave up 0 bases and J gave up 8 bases, with 11 bases separating them. CDR1 is SGHRS and CDR2 is YFSETQ in the germline V gene. The CDR3 region has the DNA TGCGCCAGCAGCTTGGACAGGATGGCAGGGGAGCTGTTTTTT. This sequence encodes CASSLDRMAGELFF.

The chain uses TRBV7-9 and TRBJ1-4, with 10 bases matching TRBD1. Germline lookup yields CDR1 SEHNR and CDR2 FQNEAQ (reference sequence). The CDR3 has 15 residues. With V trimmed by 5 bases and J by 4 bases, 4 bases remained unmatched. The CDR3 here is CASSPGQGGNEKLFF. Written as DNA, the CDR3 is TGTGCCAGCAGCCCCGGACAGGGGGGTAATGAAAAACTGTTTTTT.

The rearrangement joins TRBV18 to TRBJ1-1; D might be TRBD1 (5 bases). Germline CDR1 and CDR2: KGHSH and LQKENI. Between the trimmed V and J ends, which lost 0 bases and 5 bases, there was a span of 10 bases. There are 14 residues in the CDR3. CDR3 sequence reads: CASSPPPGNTEAFF. DNA of the CDR3: TGTGCCAGCTCACCACCCCCAGGGAATACTGAAGCTTTCTTT.

This chain connects TRBV12-5 to TRBJ2-5; TRBD1 is a possible D gene (6 bases). The CDR3 contains 15 residues. Per the germline V gene, CDR1 is LGHNT and CDR2 is FRNRAP. Trimming took off 1 base at V and 2 bases at J, with 11 bases between the two ends. The CDR3 region has the DNA TGTGCTAGTGGTTTGGGGACAGCCTCGCAAGAGACCCAGTACTTC. Translated: CASGLGTASQETQYF.

The rearrangement joins TRBV30 to TRBJ2-3; D is possibly TRBD2 (5 bases). Germline-derived CDR1 and CDR2 are GTSNPN and SVGIG (reference sequence). The CDR3 totals 16 residues. Trimming cost V 2 bases and J 7 bases, with 22 bases left between them. In DNA form, the CDR3 reads TGTGCCTGGAGTTATGGAGAGCGGACGGTCAGAAATACGCAGTATTTT. Its translation: CAWSYGERTVRNTQYF. Variable domain in full (rest from reference TRBV30 and TRBJ2-3): SQTIHQWPATLVQPVGSPLSLECTVEGTSNPNLYWYRQAAGRGLQLLFYSVGIGQISSEVPQNLSASRPQDRQFILSSKKLLLSDSGFYLCAWSYGERTVRNTQYFGPGTRLTVL.

The J gene is TRBJ2-7, the V gene TRBV9, with a tentative D call TRBD1 (6 bases). CDR1 is SGDLS and CDR2 is YYNGEE in the germline V gene. Trimming shortened V by 3 bases and J by 3 bases, and 16 bases separated the two germline ends. CDR3 length: 15 amino acids. The CDR3 sequence: CASSEQGGTYYEQYF. For the CDR3, the DNA is TGTGCCAGCAGCGAACAGGGTGGCACCTACTACGAGCAGTACTTC.

This chain uses TRBV20-1 with TRBJ1-5; D uncertain. Germline CDR1 DFQATT, CDR2 SNEGSKA (reference sequence). V lost 2 bases, J lost 11 bases, and 10 bases lay in between. The CDR3 covers 11 residues. As DNA, the CDR3 is TGCAGTGCTAGAATTTTTTCGGCCCAGCATTTT. Residues: CSARIFSAQHF.

The genes are TRBV7-2 and TRBJ1-4; D is uncertain. The CDR3 is 15 residues long. Trimming removed 5 bases at V and 7 bases at J, with 17 bases between. The germline CDR1 and CDR2 sequences are SGHTA and FQGNSA. CDR3 in DNA: TGTGCCAGCAGCCCAGACCCGTCATCGGGTGAAAAACTGTTTTTT. It codes for CASSPDPSSGEKLFF.

The rearrangement links TRBV28 to TRBJ2-4, with 10 bases that match TRBD1. V was clipped by 7 bases and J by 8 bases; unmatched bases: 11. In germline, CDR1 is MDHEN, CDR2 SYDVKM. This CDR3 is built from 15 residues. CDR3 loop: CASTTGGVGGDIQYF. In DNA, the CDR3 is TGTGCCAGCACGACAGGGGGCGTAGGAGGGGACATTCAGTACTTC.

The V gene is TRBV4-2, the J gene TRBJ2-5; TRBD2 matches at 11 bases. V was clipped by 4 bases and J by 5 bases; unmatched bases: 12. This CDR3 has 17 residues. The germline V gene has CDR1 LGHNA and CDR2 YNFKEQ. The CDR3 here is CASSPGSSGGARETQYF. Written as DNA, the CDR3 is TGTGCCAGCAGCCCCGGGAGTAGCGGGGGGGCAAGGGAGACCCAGTACTTC.

In its sample, this clone was seen a few times. The V gene is TRBV2, the J gene TRBJ1-1; D call uncertain. CDR1 SNHLY and CDR2 FYNNEI come from the germline V gene. The CDR3 runs to 14 residues. The germline V and J ends were trimmed by 0 bases and 7 bases, with 12 bases remaining between them. Here the CDR3 DNA reads TGTGCCAGCAGTGAAGCGCTGGGCCGGTATGAAGCTTTCTTT. Translation gives CASSEALGRYEAFF.

This sequence joins TRBV30 and TRBJ2-1; 11 nucleotides line up with TRBD2. Germline values: CDR1 GTSNPN, CDR2 SVGIG (reference sequence). J was trimmed by 4 bases and V by 0 bases; bases with no gene match: 8. The CDR3 is made up of 17 amino acids. The CDR3 region has the DNA TGTGCCTGGAGTGTTGGGACTAGCGGTGGACCTTACAATGAGCAGTTCTTC. Translating gives CAWSVGTSGGPYNEQFF.

J is TRBJ2-7 and V is TRBV30; D may be TRBD2 (5 bases). CDR3 length equals 13 residues. Germline V CDR1 and CDR2: GTSNPN, SVGIG (reference sequence). The V and J ends lost 8 bases and 4 bases respectively, with 18 bases between them. Here the CDR3 reads CAQELMSGYEQYF. As DNA, the CDR3 is TGTGCCCAGGAGTTAATGAGCGGATACGAGCAGTACTTC.

The chain carries TRBV7-9 and TRBJ2-1; 8 positions agree with TRBD1. The CDR3 has 18 amino acids. V lost 2 bases and J lost 5; bases outside the gene matches: 14. The V gene's germline CDR1 is SEHNR and CDR2 FQNEAQ (reference sequence). The CDR3 DNA sequence: TGTGCCAGCAGCTTACTAATCCTTAAGGACAGGGCGAACAATGAGCAGTTCTTC. Protein: CASSLLILKDRANNEQFF.

Remarks on this clone: The sample has other DNA sequences that encode this CDR3 too. The gene calls are TRBV5-1 and TRBJ1-6, with 8 bases fitting TRBD1. Germline-derived CDR1 and CDR2 are SGHRS and YFSETQ. This CDR3 is built from 14 residues. V lost 3 bases and J lost 7; bases outside the gene matches: 3. CDR3 residues: CASSSDRENSPLHF. The DNA of the CDR3 is TGCGCCAGCAGCTCGGACAGGGAGAATTCACCCCTCCACTTT.

V gene TRBV28 combines with J gene TRBJ1-6; D gene ambiguous. The germline V gene has CDR1 MDHEN and CDR2 SYDVKM. Trimming removed 6 bases from V and 13 bases from J, with 10 bases in between. This CDR3 is built from 11 residues. DNA of the CDR3: TGTGCCAGCAGACGGAGGTCGCCCCTCCACTTT. Residues: CASRRRSPLHF.

V gene TRBV29-1 combines with J gene TRBJ2-4; 8 bases agree with TRBD2. CDR1 is SQVTM and CDR2 is ANQGSEA in the germline V gene. The CDR3 totals 12 residues. Trimming took 4 bases from V and 11 from J; bases not matched to a gene: 7. CDR3 coding DNA: TGCAGCGTTGCAACTAGCGGATTCGTTCAGTACTTC. Its translation is CSVATSGFVQYF.

This chain links TRBV5-4 with TRBJ2-5; TRBD2 agrees at 12 bases. There are 15 residues in the CDR3. The germline CDR1 and CDR2 sequences are SGHNT and YYREEE (reference sequence). The V and J ends lost 3 bases and 5 bases, in that order; junction bases with no gene match: 5. The CDR3 bases are TGTGCCAGCAGCTCTCTAGCGGGGGGGCTGGAGACCCAGTACTTC. Translation: CASSSLAGGLETQYF.

V is TRBV2 and J is TRBJ2-1; possible D gene TRBD2, 6 bases. The CDR3 has 14 residues. The germline V gene encodes CDR1 SNHLY and CDR2 FYNNEI. V lost 6 bases and J 1 base, leaving 10 bases between the germline ends. The CDR3 loop is CASRVGSSYNEQFF. DNA of the CDR3: TGTGCCAGCAGGGTCGGGAGTTCCTACAATGAGCAGTTCTTC. Using reference TRBV2 and TRBJ2-1 for the parts outside the CDR3, the full variable domain is EPEVTQTPSHQVTQMGQEVILRCVPISNHLYFYWYRQILGQKVEFLVSFYNNEISEKSEIFDDQFSVERPDGSNFTLKIRSTKLEDSAMYFCASRVGSSYNEQFFGPGTRLTVL.

V and J are TRBV28 and TRBJ1-2; TRBD1 is a possible D gene (5 bases). Trimming cost V 2 bases and J 5 bases, with 21 bases left between them. The V gene's germline CDR1 is MDHEN and CDR2 SYDVKM. CDR3 length: 17 residues. This CDR3 reads CASSLTPPRDSLYGYTF. Here the CDR3 DNA reads TGTGCCAGCAGTTTAACCCCGCCCCGTGACAGTTTGTATGGCTACACCTTC.

The chain links TRBV27 to TRBJ2-1; D is unresolved. Trimming stripped 4 bases from V and 9 bases from J, with 13 bases between. This CDR3 contains 13 residues. CDR1 is MNHEY and CDR2 is SMNVEV in the germline V gene (reference sequence). The CDR3 coding sequence is TGTGCCAGCAGTTCCCCCATCACGGGTGAGCAGTTCTTC. Translating gives CASSSPITGEQFF.

This clone occurred once. The rearrangement uses TRBV5-1 and TRBJ1-5; TRBD1 aligns across 8 bases. V was clipped by 4 bases and J by 4 bases; unmatched bases: 7. This CDR3 spans 15 amino acids. Germline CDR1 SGHRS, CDR2 YFSETQ. This CDR3 is CASSPLTGANQPQHF. CDR3 coding DNA: TGCGCCAGCAGCCCCCTGACAGGGGCAAATCAGCCCCAGCATTTT.